What follows are 28 T cell receptor beta chains derived from one specimen sequenced in a study of OX40 agonist ivuxolimab in advanced cancers. Measured with immunoSEQ multiplex PCR; TCRdb has only the in-frame clones, and not every one. The sample lists 30,000 to 35,000 clones, over 60% seen once, with about a fifth in the top ten. The source was CD4+ or CD8+ T cells sorted from blood, collected in a trial of the OX40 agonist ivuxolimab. Receptors were obtained from an adult with an advanced solid tumor such as melanoma, head and neck, liver or kidney cancer.

The rearrangement uses TRBV10-1 and TRBJ2-6; the D gene is possibly TRBD2 (7 bases). V was shortened by 6 bases and J by 0 bases, with 12 bases between the two germline ends. CDR1 and CDR2 from the germline V gene are WNHNN and SYGVQD (reference sequence). There are 16 residues in the CDR3. The DNA for the CDR3 is TGCGCCAGCAGCCCGGGGGGCGTCTCTGGGGCCAACGTCCTGACTTTC. Protein sequence: CASSPGGVSGANVLTF.

The chain carries TRBV7-9 and TRBJ1-2; no clear D. This CDR3 is built from 13 residues. V was shortened by 5 bases and J by 4 bases, with 11 bases between the two germline ends. Germline V gene lookup returns CDR1 SEHNR and CDR2 FQNEAQ (reference sequence). CDR3 bases: TGTGCCAGCAGCGCGCTAAGGATCTATGGCTACACCTTC. Translating gives CASSALRIYGYTF.

Only a few counts were recorded for this clone. The CDR3 reads CAIREGETQYF. CDR3 DNA: TGTGCCATCAGGGAGGGGGAGACCCAGTACTTC. The V call is TRBV10-3, the J call TRBJ2-5; TRBD2 is a possible D gene (6 bases). The V and J ends lost 6 bases and 5 bases respectively, with 7 bases between them. This CDR3 is built from 11 residues. CDR1 is ENHRY and CDR2 is SYGVKD in the germline V gene.

This chain connects TRBV11-2 to TRBJ2-1, with D perhaps matching TRBD1 (7 bases). Trimming stripped 6 bases from V and 2 bases from J, with 14 bases between. Germline V gene data show CDR1 as SGHAT and CDR2 as FQNNGV. CDR3 length: 15 residues. The CDR3 coding sequence is TGTGCCAGCAGGCGGGACAGTGGGGCCTACAATGAGCAGTTCTTC. It yields the protein CASRRDSGAYNEQFF. The whole variable domain, remainder taken from reference TRBV11-2 and TRBJ2-1, is EAGVAQSPRYKIIEKRQSVAFWCNPISGHATLYWYQQILGQGPKLLIQFQNNGVVDDSQLPKDRFSAERLKGVDSTLKIQPAKLEDSAVYLCASRRDSGAYNEQFFGPGTRLTVL.

The chain is built from TRBV11-3 and TRBJ1-1; D uncertain. Germline lookup yields CDR1 SGHNT and CDR2 YENEEA. Trimming cost V 6 bases and J 4 bases, with 12 bases left between them. CDR3 length equals 13 residues. The CDR3: CASSSEEATEAFF. The CDR3 nucleotides are TGTGCCAGCAGTTCAGAGGAGGCCACTGAAGCTTTCTTT.

The J gene is TRBJ2-5, the V gene TRBV7-3; 7 positions match TRBD1. This CDR3 is 15 amino acids long. V lost 5 bases, J lost 2 bases, and 8 bases stayed unmatched. Germline CDR1 is SGHTA and CDR2 is FQGTGA. CDR3 protein: CASSKHRGRQETQYF. The CDR3 DNA sequence: TGTGCCAGCAGCAAGCACAGGGGTCGGCAAGAGACCCAGTACTTC.

The chain combines TRBV6-1 with TRBJ2-2; 10 bases are a match to TRBD2. Germline V CDR1 and CDR2: MNHNS, SASEGT. V lost 2 bases to trimming and J lost 3 bases; unmatched junction nucleotides: 6. CDR3 size: 17 residues. The DNA of the CDR3 is TGTGCCAGCAGTGAACGTCTAGCGGGGGCCGACACCGGGGAGCTGTTTTTT. This translates into CASSERLAGADTGELFF.

The chain has TRBV7-6 and TRBJ2-2, with 10 nucleotides matching TRBD2. In germline, CDR1 is SGHVS, CDR2 FNYEAQ. V lost 5 bases to trimming and J lost 5 bases; unmatched junction nucleotides: 2. The CDR3 runs to 14 residues. In DNA form, the CDR3 reads TGTGCCAGCAGCGCACTAGCGGGGACCGGGGAGCTGTTTTTT. It is translated as CASSALAGTGELFF. The variable domain in full, completed from reference TRBV7-6 and TRBJ2-2, reads GAGVSQSPRYKVTKRGQDVALRCDPISGHVSLYWYRQALGQGPEFLTYFNYEAQQDKSGLPNDRFSAERPEGSISTLTIQRTEQRDSAMYRCASSALAGTGELFFGEGSRLTVL.

The chain employs TRBV9 and TRBJ1-4, with D unclear. Germline values: CDR1 SGDLS, CDR2 YYNGEE. This CDR3 spans 16 amino acids. Deletions cut 0 bases from V and 7 bases from J, with 16 bases between. CDR3 in DNA: TGTGCCAGCAGCGTAGATCCGGGAGGGAACAGTGAAAAACTGTTTTTT. It specifies CASSVDPGGNSEKLFF.

The V and J genes are TRBV2 and TRBJ1-1; weak D call: TRBD1 (5 bases). The germline CDR1 and CDR2 sequences are SNHLY and FYNNEI. The CDR3 totals 13 residues. V lost 2 bases and J lost 1, with 5 bases in between. The CDR3 sequence: CASSEQGNTEAFF. The CDR3 nucleotides are TGTGCCAGCAGTGAACAGGGGAACACTGAAGCTTTCTTT.

The chain employs TRBV18 and TRBJ2-3; possible D gene TRBD1, 6 bases. CDR1 and CDR2 (germline): KGHSH, LQKENI. With 3 bases removed from V and 1 base from J, the gap between germline ends came to 8 bases. This CDR3 has 14 amino acids. The CDR3: CASSPGGGTDTQYF. DNA of the CDR3: TGTGCCAGCTCACCTGGGGGCGGCACAGATACGCAGTATTTT.

V gene TRBV2 combines with J gene TRBJ2-2, with a tentative D call TRBD1 (6 bases). The CDR3 is 14 residues long. From germline, CDR1 is SNHLY and CDR2 FYNNEI. The V end lost 5 bases, the J end lost 2 bases, and 9 bases lay between the germline ends. The CDR3 loop is CASSWDTNTGELFF. In nucleotides, the CDR3 is TGTGCCAGCAGTTGGGACACAAACACCGGGGAGCTGTTTTTT.

The table lists this clone with a count of one. The V call is TRBV5-6, the J call TRBJ1-2; D possibly corresponds to TRBD1 (6 bases). The CDR3 runs to 15 residues. Germline CDR1 is SGHDT and CDR2 is YYEEEE. V was pared by 3 bases and J by 0 bases, with 12 bases between. CDR3 DNA sequence: TGTGCCAGCAGCTCAACAGGGATTACTAACTATGGCTACACCTTC. Its translation is CASSSTGITNYGYTF.

V gene TRBV30 combines with J gene TRBJ2-7; D unresolved. Germline V gene sequence: CDR1 GTSNPN, CDR2 SVGIG (reference sequence). The CDR3 has 17 amino acids. The ends were cut back, 0 bases at V and 1 base at J, with 19 bases in the middle. CDR3: CAWSVSGLGIFSYEQYF. CDR3 DNA: TGTGCCTGGAGTGTATCCGGTTTGGGGATTTTTTCCTACGAGCAGTACTTC.

Comment on this clone: Mismatch with germline at one junction end may stem from a read error. V gene TRBV19 combines with J gene TRBJ1-6; the D is unclear. Per the germline V gene, CDR1 is LNHDA and CDR2 is SQIVND (reference sequence). The CDR3 consists of 15 residues. Here the CDR3 reads CASATTEVYKSPLHF. The CDR3 coding sequence is TGTGCCAGTGCAACGACGGAGGTCTATAAATCACCCCTCCACTTT.

The chain combines TRBV19 with TRBJ2-7; perhaps D is TRBD1 or TRBD2 (5 bases each). Deletions cut 8 bases from V and 10 bases from J, with 9 bases between. The CDR3 runs 9 residues. Germline CDR1 is LNHDA and CDR2 is SQIVND (reference sequence). The CDR3 sequence is CASGTSQYV. In DNA, the CDR3 is TGTGCCAGTGGGACGTCCCAGTACGTC.

The rearrangement joins TRBV28 to TRBJ2-5; 7 nucleotides line up with TRBD1. The end of the DNA fits TRBJ2-7 better, so the J call may be wrong. The CDR3 runs 15 residues. CDR1 is MDHEN and CDR2 is SYDVKM in the germline V gene. As DNA, the CDR3 is TGTGCCAGCAGTTTAGGTCAGGGGGTCTCCTACGAGCAGTACTTC. It encodes CASSLGQGVSYEQYF.

The chain is built from TRBV6-1 and TRBJ1-1, with TRBD1 identical over 8 bases. The CDR3 extends over 14 amino acids. J gave up 1 base and V 8 bases, and 6 bases lay outside the gene matches. Per germline, CDR1 MNHNS and CDR2 SASEGT. CDR3 in DNA: TGTGCCAGCCAAGGACAGGGCGGGAACACTGAAGCTTTCTTT. Residues: CASQGQGGNTEAFF.

This chain connects TRBV4-1 to TRBJ1-1, with 7 bases lining up with TRBD1. The V gene end was trimmed by 1 base and the J gene end by 0 bases; junction bases not matched to a gene: 8. This CDR3 comprises 17 residues. Germline values: CDR1 MGHRA, CDR2 YSYEKL. The CDR3 DNA follows: TGCGCCAGCAGCCAAGGATCGACGGGACAGATGAACACTGAAGCTTTCTTT. Translating it yields CASSQGSTGQMNTEAFF.

The genes are TRBV4-2 and TRBJ2-5, with D perhaps given as TRBD1 or TRBD2 (5 bases each). The CDR3 sequence is 17 residues long. Trimming took off 0 bases at V and 5 bases at J, with 19 bases between the two ends. The germline V gene has CDR1 LGHNA and CDR2 YNFKEQ. The CDR3 loop is CASSQDSTGGVGETQYF. The CDR3 region has the DNA TGTGCCAGCAGCCAAGATTCGACTGGGGGTGTTGGGGAGACCCAGTACTTC.

The J gene is TRBJ1-2, the V gene TRBV5-8; D ambiguous. This CDR3 has 16 amino acids. Germline V gene lookup returns CDR1 SGHTS and CDR2 YDEGEE. V was shortened by 4 bases and J by 7 bases, with 23 bases between the two germline ends. CDR3 amino acids: CASSPGPYNPAAGYTF. For the CDR3, the DNA is TGTGCCAGCAGCCCCGGGCCTTATAATCCGGCGGCTGGCTACACCTTC.

The rearrangement joins TRBV11-2 to TRBJ2-1; TRBD1 matches at 9 bases. V shed 5 bases and J 5 bases; nucleotides not matched to a gene: 7. Germline CDR1 SGHAT, CDR2 FQNNGV. This CDR3 comprises 15 residues. CDR3 region: CASSKSGTGHNEQFF. CDR3 sequence (DNA): TGTGCCAGCAGCAAGTCCGGGACAGGGCACAATGAGCAGTTCTTC.

This clone was seen a handful of times. The genes are TRBV7-9 and TRBJ2-7; possible D gene TRBD1, 5 bases. The CDR3 has 12 residues. V was trimmed by 4 bases and J by 3 bases, leaving 7 bases between them. Germline V gives CDR1 SEHNR, CDR2 FQNEAQ (reference sequence). The DNA for the CDR3 is TGTGCCAGCAGCTCAGGGAACTACGAGCAGTACGTC. Translating gives CASSSGNYEQYV.

The rearrangement links TRBV6-5 to TRBJ2-2, with D maybe TRBD1 (6 bases). Germline values: CDR1 MNHEY, CDR2 SVGAGI. V was shortened by 4 bases and J by 4 bases, with 10 bases between the two germline ends. CDR3 length: 14 residues. The chain's CDR3 is CASSWQGSTGELFF. The CDR3 DNA sequence: TGTGCCAGCAGTTGGCAGGGGTCCACCGGGGAGCTGTTTTTT.

The V call is TRBV10-3, the J call TRBJ2-1; maybe TRBD2 (6 bases). Trimming took 3 bases from V and 9 from J, leaving 15 bases between them. Germline values: CDR1 ENHRY, CDR2 SYGVKD. The CDR3 has 14 residues. CDR3 in amino acids: CAISDDLVGGEQFF. CDR3 DNA sequence: TGTGCCATCAGTGATGATTTAGTGGGGGGTGAGCAGTTCTTC.

This chain connects TRBV2 to TRBJ1-2; D is perhaps TRBD1 (5 bases). Germline lookup yields CDR1 SNHLY and CDR2 FYNNEI. Trimming took 6 bases from V and 6 from J, leaving 14 bases between them. CDR3 length equals 13 residues. The CDR3 sequence is CASRRDSGDGYTF. The DNA for the CDR3 is TGTGCCAGCAGGAGGGACTCGGGAGATGGCTACACCTTC.

This chain uses TRBV6-1 with TRBJ1-5; possible D gene TRBD1, 6 bases. V dropped 6 bases and J dropped 6 bases, with 15 bases sitting between them. This CDR3 comprises 14 residues. In germline, CDR1 is MNHNS, CDR2 SASEGT. The CDR3: CASRHGTRSQPQHF. DNA for the CDR3: TGTGCCAGCAGACACGGGACACGCTCTCAGCCCCAGCATTTT.

The chain links TRBV5-1 to TRBJ1-1; no reliable D call. The germline CDR1 and CDR2 sequences are SGHRS and YFSETQ. CDR3 length: 13 amino acids. Trimming cost V 0 bases and J 0 bases, with 3 bases left between them. The DNA for the CDR3 is TGCGCCAGCAGCTTGGGTGTGAACACTGAAGCTTTCTTT. Translating gives CASSLGVNTEAFF.